This TCR beta chain was sequenced in a study of blood T cell repertoires in COVID-19. Study details: PBMCs, B-cell-depleted T cells, or T cells were the source of the cDNA or gDNA that made up the material.

V shed 5 bases, J shed 8 bases, and the junction held 5 bases outside the gene matches. This CDR3 comprises 14 residues. Germline lookup yields CDR1 SGHTS and CDR2 YDEGEE. The method was immunoSEQ multiplex PCR; TCRdb's version includes in-frame clones alone and lacks a portion of them. The repertoire has some 490,000 clones, less than 90% of them found once; the top ten carry 7% to 10%. All recovered Cohort 3 donors got two negative PCRs, got clearance, or saw symptom resolution. This clone was seen a handful of times. The genes are TRBV5-8 and TRBJ1-4, with 11 bases lining up with TRBD1. Specimen: PBMCs or T cells enriched from blood (not recorded which). The TCR was taken from a woman aged 55-69 years who had recovered from COVID-19. In DNA form, the CDR3 reads TGTGCCAGCAGGCCCGGGACAGGGGGAGAAAAACTGTTTTTT. Translating gives CASRPGTGGEKLFF.